What follows are 8 T cell receptor beta chains derived from one specimen sequenced in a study of blood T cell repertoires in COVID-19. Method: immunoSEQ multiplex PCR; TCRdb's copy keeps in-frame clones and lacks some. The sample lists approximately 160,000 clones, around four fifths occurring once. Sequenced input: peripheral blood. The receptors stem from a man in his forties or fifties who had recovered from COVID-19.

This clone came up a few times. The rearrangement uses TRBV7-9 and TRBJ2-5, with 7 nucleotides matching TRBD2. The V gene end was trimmed by 1 base and the J gene end by 5 bases; junction bases not matched to a gene: 7. Germline V gene lookup returns CDR1 SEHNR and CDR2 FQNEAQ (reference sequence). This CDR3 spans 15 amino acids. CDR3 in amino acids: CASSLVGLGRETQYF. DNA for the CDR3: TGTGCCAGCAGCTTAGTTGGACTAGGGAGGGAGACCCAGTACTTC.

In its sample, this clone was seen once. J is TRBJ2-7 and V is TRBV6-5, with 8 bases identical to TRBD2. Germline V gene data show CDR1 as MNHEY and CDR2 as SVGAGI. After removal of 4 bases from V and 2 bases from J, the junction contained 4 bases not matched to a gene. The CDR3 loop spans 14 amino acids. DNA for the CDR3: TGTGCCAGCAGTTGGGGGCGGGGGGCCTACGAGCAGTACTTC. The encoded protein is CASSWGRGAYEQYF.

This clone was found a few times. The chain uses TRBV7-2 and TRBJ2-5; perhaps TRBD2 as D (6 bases). Germline V CDR1 and CDR2: SGHTA, FQGNSA. This CDR3 spans 16 amino acids. V was trimmed by 1 base and J by 5 bases, leaving 17 bases between them. The CDR3 bases are TGTGCCAGCAGCTTAGGTTTTAGGATGGGGAGGGAGACCCAGTACTTC. It yields the protein CASSLGFRMGRETQYF.

The rearrangement joins TRBV20-1 to TRBJ1-1; D unresolved. Trimming stripped 4 bases from V and 0 bases from J, with 3 bases between. Germline V gene data show CDR1 as DFQATT and CDR2 as SNEGSKA (reference sequence). This CDR3 spans 11 amino acids. DNA of the CDR3: TGCAGTGCTATCGTGAACACTGAAGCTTTCTTT. As protein: CSAIVNTEAFF.

The chain carries TRBV27 and TRBJ1-1; the D is unclear. Trimming stripped 3 bases from V and 6 bases from J, with 11 bases between. The germline CDR1 and CDR2 sequences are MNHEY and SMNVEV (reference sequence). The CDR3 totals 13 residues. CDR3 region: CASSFRTGAEAFF. In DNA, the CDR3 is TGTGCCAGCAGTTTCCGGACTGGGGCTGAAGCTTTCTTT.

The rearrangement uses TRBV10-3 and TRBJ1-2; 8 bases agree with TRBD1. This CDR3 is built from 14 residues. V was pared by 3 bases and J by 3 bases, with 3 bases of the junction left unmatched. Germline assignment: CDR1 ENHRY and CDR2 SYGVKD. The CDR3 nucleotides read TGTGCCATCAGTGAAACAGGGGGTCACTATGGCTACACCTTC. It translates to CAISETGGHYGYTF.

The chain links TRBV9 to TRBJ2-1; 11 bases agree with TRBD2. Germline assignment: CDR1 SGDLS and CDR2 YYNGEE. The CDR3 is made up of 19 amino acids. The V and J ends lost 0 bases and 2 bases, in that order; junction bases with no gene match: 10. CDR3 sequence: CASSVVSWATSGTYNEQFF. Here the CDR3 DNA reads TGTGCCAGCAGCGTAGTATCTTGGGCGACTAGCGGGACCTACAATGAGCAGTTCTTC.

J is TRBJ2-2 and V is TRBV3-1 (or the pseudogene TRBV3-2); possibly TRBD1 for D (5 bases). Germline V gives CDR1 LGHDT, CDR2 YNNKEL (reference sequence). The CDR3 contains 15 residues. Deletions cut 4 bases from V and 2 bases from J, with 11 bases between. The CDR3: CASSRTQPNTGELFF. The CDR3 DNA reads as TGTGCCAGCAGCCGGACACAGCCCAACACCGGGGAGCTGTTTTTT.